The sequence of this T cell receptor (beta chain) was determined in a study of blood T cell repertoires in COVID-19. To note about this clone: Germline and junction disagree at one end, which may indicate a read error.

The length of the CDR3 is 13 residues. Looked up from germline, CDR1 is SGDLS and CDR2 is YYNGEE. Measured with immunoSEQ multiplex PCR; TCRdb has only the in-frame clones, and not every one. In the table there are about 180,000 clones, roughly nine tenths of which are singletons. The material sequenced was peripheral blood. This clonotype originated in a man younger than 35 who had recovered from COVID-19. The chain has TRBV9 and TRBJ2-2; maybe TRBD2 (5 bases). CDR3 in amino acids: CASARGNIGELFF. CDR3 DNA: TGTGCCAGCGCCCGAGGGAACATCGGGGAGCTGTTTTTT.